Shown below are 25 T cell receptor beta chains from a single sample sequenced in a study of cytomegalovirus exposure and HLA in healthy donors. Some clones are missing from TCRdb's copy, which holds only in-frame ones; the method was immunoSEQ multiplex PCR. The sample holds about 120,000 clones; around nine tenths are singletons and the top ten take roughly 6.3%. The sequencing input was PBMCs. These TCRs come from a woman in her late teens or twenties in good health and CMV-seropositive.

The chain uses TRBV5-1 and TRBJ1-1, with D possibly being TRBD1 (6 bases). The CDR3 runs to 15 residues. In germline, CDR1 is SGHRS, CDR2 YFSETQ. V lost 0 bases and J 4 bases, leaving 13 bases between the germline ends. The CDR3 region is CASSLAGDTSTEAFF. Written as DNA, the CDR3 is TGCGCCAGCAGCTTGGCCGGGGACACAAGCACTGAAGCTTTCTTT. The full variable domain, with the rest looked up from reference TRBV5-1 and TRBJ1-1, is KAGVTQTPRYLIKTRGQQVTLSCSPISGHRSVSWYQQTPGQGLQFLFEYFSETQRNKGNFPGRFSGRQFSNSRSEMNVSTLELGDSALYLCASSLAGDTSTEAFFGQGTRLTVV.

V usage is TRBV4-1 and J usage is TRBJ2-7; a weak D match, TRBD1 (6 bases). V lost 0 bases and J 3 bases, leaving 21 bases between the germline ends. Germline V lookup: CDR1 MGHRA, CDR2 YSYEKL. This CDR3 region has 18 residues. The CDR3 loop reads CASSQDRQASPLVYEQYF. CDR3 coding DNA: TGCGCCAGCAGCCAAGATAGACAGGCCTCACCTCTAGTCTACGAGCAGTACTTC.

A remark on this clone: A read error may account for a junction end that differs from germline. The rearrangement uses TRBV7-7 and TRBJ2-5; 7 bases are a match to TRBD2. The CDR3 is made up of 14 amino acids. Germline CDR1 SSHAT, CDR2 FNYEAQ (reference sequence). The chain's CDR3 is CASSPNGGGETQYF. CDR3 coding DNA: TGTGCTAGCAGCCCCAATGGGGGGGGAGAGACCCAGTACTTC.

The chain employs TRBV30 and TRBJ1-2; 8 nucleotides align to TRBD1. V dropped 2 bases and J dropped 4; count of bases not matched to a gene: 3. This CDR3 contains 13 residues. Germline V gene lookup returns CDR1 GTSNPN and CDR2 SVGIG (reference sequence). CDR3: CAWSPGQAYGYTF. For the CDR3, the DNA is TGTGCCTGGAGTCCGGGACAGGCCTATGGCTACACCTTC. Drawing the rest from reference TRBV30 and TRBJ1-2, the complete variable domain is SQTIHQWPATLVQPVGSPLSLECTVEGTSNPNLYWYRQAAGRGLQLLFYSVGIGQISSEVPQNLSASRPQDRQFILSSKKLLLSDSGFYLCAWSPGQAYGYTFGSGTRLTVV.

V and J are TRBV19 and TRBJ2-7; D is possibly TRBD2 (6 bases). Germline lookup yields CDR1 LNHDA and CDR2 SQIVND (reference sequence). Trimming pared 5 bases from V and 6 bases from J, leaving 17 bases between. The CDR3 runs 14 residues. For the CDR3, the DNA is TGTGCCAGTAGTCGAGGGACTTTCTGGGCCGAGCAGTACTTC. The encoded protein is CASSRGTFWAEQYF.

This chain connects TRBV10-2 to TRBJ1-6, with D perhaps matching TRBD1 (5 bases). The germline V gene has CDR1 WSHSY and CDR2 SAAADI. Trimming took off 9 bases at V and 6 bases at J, with 18 bases between the two ends. The CDR3 is made up of 15 amino acids. In nucleotides, the CDR3 is TGCGCCAGTTCTCCAGGGTCTTGGACTAATTCACCCCTCCACTTT. Its translation is CASSPGSWTNSPLHF.

This chain uses TRBV30 with TRBJ1-2; 10 bases align to TRBD1. Germline V gives CDR1 GTSNPN, CDR2 SVGIG (reference sequence). V dropped 2 bases and J dropped 9; count of bases not matched to a gene: 15. The CDR3 sequence is 16 residues long. CDR3 region: CAWSPIPGQGVVRYTF. In DNA, the CDR3 is TGTGCCTGGAGTCCGATTCCCGGACAGGGGGTTGTGCGCTACACCTTC. Filled out from reference TRBV30 and TRBJ1-2, the complete variable domain reads SQTIHQWPATLVQPVGSPLSLECTVEGTSNPNLYWYRQAAGRGLQLLFYSVGIGQISSEVPQNLSASRPQDRQFILSSKKLLLSDSGFYLCAWSPIPGQGVVRYTFGSGTRLTVV.

This rearrangement joins TRBV2 to TRBJ1-5; D gene ambiguous. The CDR3 consists of 16 residues. Germline CDR1 reads SNHLY; CDR2 reads FYNNEI. V lost 6 bases to trimming and J lost 3 bases, with 18 bases between them. CDR3 sequence reads: CASRTGRGLDNQPQHF. CDR3 DNA sequence: TGTGCCAGCAGAACGGGCCGAGGACTGGACAATCAGCCCCAGCATTTT. Filled out from reference TRBV2 and TRBJ1-5, the complete variable domain reads EPEVTQTPSHQVTQMGQEVILRCVPISNHLYFYWYRQILGQKVEFLVSFYNNEISEKSEIFDDQFSVERPDGSNFTLKIRSTKLEDSAMYFCASRTGRGLDNQPQHFGDGTRLSIL.

This clone showed up just once. This chain links TRBV5-1 with TRBJ2-3; 10 positions agree with TRBD1. CDR1 SGHRS and CDR2 YFSETQ come from the germline V gene. The ends lost 5 bases at V and 1 base at J; junction bases unmatched: 7. CDR3 length equals 16 residues. The CDR3 coding sequence is TGCGCCAGCAGGGGACAGGGGCGTCGGGGCACAGATACGCAGTATTTT. Encoded protein: CASRGQGRRGTDTQYF.

V and J are TRBV7-2 and TRBJ1-1; 9 bases fit TRBD1. J lost 1 base, V lost 2 bases, and 8 bases had no gene match. CDR1 and CDR2 from the germline V gene are SGHTA and FQGNSA. The CDR3 has 17 amino acids. CDR3 in DNA: TGTGCCAGCAGCTTATCGGGACAGGGTTTGAGGAACACTGAAGCTTTCTTT. Translated, it gives CASSLSGQGLRNTEAFF.

The chain recombines TRBV5-6 with TRBJ1-5; TRBD1 matches 8 bases. This CDR3 region has 14 residues. V trimming: 7 bases; J trimming: 0 bases; junction bases outside the gene matches: 3. Germline-derived CDR1 and CDR2 are SGHDT and YYEEEE. The CDR3 nucleotides are TGTGCCAGCGGCAGGGGGCATAGCAATCAGCCCCAGCATTTT. Its protein is CASGRGHSNQPQHF.

This chain joins TRBV4-3 and TRBJ1-2; D remains ambiguous. The CDR3 contains 15 residues. In germline, CDR1 is LGHNA, CDR2 YSLEER. The V and J ends lost 0 bases and 3 bases respectively, with 11 bases between them. CDR3 in amino acids: CASSQDRRYHYGYTF. The CDR3 bases are TGCGCCAGCAGCCAAGATCGTAGATACCACTATGGCTACACCTTC.

This clone turned up a few times. V is TRBV18 and J is TRBJ1-2, with 8 bases aligning to TRBD1. The CDR3 covers 14 residues. V trimming: 6 bases; J trimming: 4 bases; junction bases outside the gene matches: 7. Germline values: CDR1 KGHSH, CDR2 LQKENI. CDR3 bases: TGTGCCAGCTCCTCCGGGACAGGCTCCTATGGCTACACCTTC. It codes for CASSSGTGSYGYTF.

This chain uses TRBV7-2 with TRBJ2-1; 13 bases fit TRBD2. This CDR3 is 18 amino acids long. CDR1 SGHTA and CDR2 FQGNSA come from the germline V gene. Trimming cost V 1 base and J 8 bases; bases outside gene matches: 11. DNA for the CDR3: TGTGCCAGCAGCTTAGGGACTATACTAGCGGGAGGGCCATATGAGCAGTTCTTC. As protein: CASSLGTILAGGPYEQFF.

The CDR3 reads CSASGGVNEAFF. Here the CDR3 DNA reads TGCAGCGCATCAGGGGGAGTGAATGAAGCTTTCTTT. This chain joins TRBV29-1 and TRBJ1-1; 7 bases map to TRBD1. CDR1 and CDR2 (germline): SQVTM, ANQGSEA. This CDR3 spans 12 amino acids. The junction had 9 bases not matched to a gene; V was cut back by 7 bases and J by 7 bases.

The J gene is TRBJ1-2, the V gene TRBV7-9, with 8 positions matching TRBD1. The length of the CDR3 is 13 residues. CDR1 SEHNR and CDR2 FQNEAQ come from the germline V gene (reference sequence). The ends lost 6 bases at V and 7 bases at J; junction bases unmatched: 7. This CDR3 reads CASSRTGGGGYTF. DNA for the CDR3: TGTGCCAGCAGTAGAACAGGGGGAGGTGGCTACACCTTC.

The CDR3 sequence: CASSVVPSGGLYNEQFF. In nucleotides, the CDR3 is TGTGCCAGCAGCGTAGTGCCTAGCGGGGGGCTATACAATGAGCAGTTCTTC. The genes are TRBV9 and TRBJ2-1, with 11 bases matching TRBD2. There are 17 residues in the CDR3. After removal of 0 bases from V and 4 bases from J, the junction contained 6 bases not matched to a gene. Germline loops: CDR1 SGDLS, CDR2 YYNGEE.

CDR3 protein: CASSLGIAGENGYTF. CDR3 in DNA: TGTGCCAGCAGCTTGGGTATTGCGGGGGAAAATGGCTACACCTTC. The chain joins TRBV5-5 to TRBJ1-2, with a weak D call TRBD1 (5 bases). The V end lost 0 bases, the J end lost 6 bases, and 15 bases lay between the germline ends. CDR3 length equals 15 residues. Germline loops: CDR1 SGHKS, CDR2 YYEKEE (reference sequence).

The chain recombines TRBV6-5 with TRBJ1-5; weak D call: TRBD1 (6 bases). Germline V gene lookup returns CDR1 MNHEY and CDR2 SVGAGI. The CDR3 length is 14 residues. The V and J ends lost 6 bases and 2 bases respectively, with 11 bases between them. The CDR3 bases are TGTGCCAGCAGGCCACAGGGAGGCAATCAGCCCCAGCATTTT. This sequence encodes CASRPQGGNQPQHF.

The chain links TRBV5-6 to TRBJ2-7; D remains ambiguous. Trimming removed 2 bases from V and 5 bases from J, with 14 bases in between. The germline CDR1 and CDR2 sequences are SGHDT and YYEEEE. This CDR3 is 14 amino acids long. In nucleotides, the CDR3 is TGTGCCAGCAGCTTAACTATAGAGGTGGACGAGCAGTACTTC. This codes for CASSLTIEVDEQYF.

V is TRBV4-1 and J is TRBJ1-4; D might be TRBD1 (5 bases). Looked up from germline, CDR1 is MGHRA and CDR2 is YSYEKL. The CDR3 extends over 17 amino acids. V shed 0 bases and J shed 8 bases, with 19 bases lying between them. The CDR3 DNA is TGCGCCAGCAGCCAAGATTGGCCTCCCTGGGGCGAGGAAAAACTGTTTTTT. Translated, it gives CASSQDWPPWGEEKLFF.

The genes are TRBV10-3 and TRBJ1-1; 10 bases are shared with TRBD1. CDR3 length: 14 amino acids. The J segment lost 10 bases and the V segment lost 1 base, leaving 6 bases of the junction unmatched. CDR1 and CDR2 (germline): ENHRY, SYGVKD. DNA for the CDR3: TGTGCCATCAGTGAGTTAGACAGGGGGCCAGGAGCTTTCTTT. It specifies CAISELDRGPGAFF.

The chain joins TRBV5-5 to TRBJ2-2, with 7 nucleotides matching TRBD1. The CDR3 is 15 amino acids. Germline V gene data show CDR1 as SGHKS and CDR2 as YYEKEE (reference sequence). V lost 6 bases, J lost 4 bases, and 9 bases stayed unmatched. For the CDR3, the DNA is TGTGCCAGCAACATTAGACAGGGTGTCACCGGGGAGCTGTTTTTT. Amino acids: CASNIRQGVTGELFF.

The chain uses TRBV5-1 and TRBJ1-1; 7 bases map to TRBD1. V was pared by 0 bases and J by 1 base, with 6 bases of the junction left unmatched. CDR1 is SGHRS and CDR2 is YFSETQ in the germline V gene. The CDR3 runs 16 residues. The CDR3 region is CASSLGQGSSNTEAFF. CDR3 bases: TGCGCCAGCAGCTTGGGACAGGGAAGTTCGAACACTGAAGCTTTCTTT.

This chain joins TRBV7-8 and TRBJ2-7, with a possible D match to TRBD1 (5 bases). Trimming took 1 base from V and 0 from J, leaving 10 bases between them. CDR1 and CDR2 from the germline V gene are SGHVS and FQNEAQ. The CDR3 extends over 15 amino acids. CDR3: CASSLGGRVSYEQYF. CDR3 in DNA: TGTGCCAGCAGCTTAGGGGGCAGGGTCTCCTACGAGCAGTACTTC.